The 27 T cell receptor beta chains given below trace back to one sample, sequenced in a study of tumor-infiltrating lymphocytes in glioblastoma multiforme. TCR beta libraries were built from RNA through three nested multiplex PCR rounds using modified ARM-PCR. TCRdb reprocessed the multiplex PCR reads with MiXCR, giving one entry per CDR3 protein. The sample contains tens of thousands of distinct CDR3 sequences, 50% to 75% of which appear only once. The sample consisted of brain tumor tissue. Receptor source: a male donor with glioblastoma.

As for this clonotype: The conserved phenylalanine or tryptophan normally closing the CDR3 is absent here, so this likely arose from a read error. The gene calls are TRBV30 and TRBJ1-4; tentatively, D is TRBD1 (6 bases). The CDR3 sequence is 13 residues long. From germline, CDR1 is GTSNPN and CDR2 SVGIG (reference sequence). Trimming took off 4 bases at V and 8 bases at J, with 14 bases between the two ends. The CDR3 is CAWMGAGNEKLFL. The DNA for the CDR3 is TGTGCCTGGATGGGGGCAGGGAACGAAAAACTGTTTTTA.

This chain uses TRBV29-1 with TRBJ2-1; 9 bases line up with TRBD1. This CDR3 contains 13 residues. V shed 7 bases, J shed 7 bases, and the junction held 8 bases outside the gene matches. Germline CDR1 reads SQVTM; CDR2 reads ANQGSEA. The CDR3 region is CSAPRQGGNEQFF. As DNA, the CDR3 is TGCAGCGCTCCCAGACAGGGGGGGAATGAGCAGTTCTTC.

This clonotype was seen ten or more times. The rearrangement uses TRBV4-1 and TRBJ2-1, with D possibly TRBD1 on 6 matching bases. V was shortened by 1 base and J by 5 bases, with 6 bases between the two germline ends. Germline V gene data show CDR1 as MGHRA and CDR2 as YSYEKL. CDR3 length: 13 residues. CDR3 sequence (DNA): TGCGCCAGCAGCCAAGGGACAGACAATGAGCAGTTCTTC. Residues: CASSQGTDNEQFF.

Worth noting for this clonotype: It may be a read error: a sequence one base away is much more abundant. The CDR3 bases are TGCGCCACTAGCGGGAGCATAGATACGCAGTATTTT. It yields the protein CATSGSIDTQYF. The chain joins TRBV5-1 to TRBJ2-3; the match to TRBD2 covers 10 bases. The CDR3 has 12 residues. Germline-derived CDR1 and CDR2 are SGHRS and YFSETQ.

To note about this clonotype: A much larger clone differs from this one at a single base, so this may be a read error. This rearrangement joins TRBV14 to TRBJ2-2; weak D call: TRBD2 (5 bases). This CDR3 comprises 16 residues. Trimming shortened V by 4 bases and J by 6 bases, and 18 bases separated the two germline ends. CDR1 is SGHDN and CDR2 is FVKESK in the germline V gene. The CDR3 DNA reads as TGTGCCAGCAGCCCGAGACTACTAATCCGGGCCGGGGAGCTGTTTTTT. This translates into CASSPRLLIRAGELFF.

The rearrangement joins TRBV11-1 to TRBJ2-5, with TRBD2 matching 7 bases. Germline loops: CDR1 SGHAT, CDR2 FQDESV (reference sequence). This CDR3 has 15 amino acids. V shed 5 bases, J shed 3 bases, and the junction held 9 bases outside the gene matches. In DNA form, the CDR3 reads TGTGCCAGCAGCCCCGAGGGGCGGGGGAAAGAGACCCAGTACTTC. Residues: CASSPEGRGKETQYF.

With regard to this clonotype: One end of the junction fails to match germline, which may point to a read error. The chain employs TRBV4-1 and TRBJ2-3, with TRBD2 matching over 14 bases. The germline V gene encodes CDR1 MGHRA and CDR2 YSYEKL. The CDR3 is 16 residues long. The CDR3 DNA sequence: TGTGCCAGCAGCCCCAGACTAGCGGGAGGGCACGATACGCAGTATTTT. It codes for CASSPRLAGGHDTQYF.

The table lists this clonotype with a count of one. One base away lies a much larger clone, so this may be a sequencing read error. The chain couples TRBV7-9 to TRBJ2-7, with D uncertain. The germline CDR1 and CDR2 sequences are SEHNR and FQNEAQ (reference sequence). This CDR3 is 12 amino acids long. The CDR3 loop reads CAISLANYEQYF. CDR3 coding DNA: TGTGCCATCAGCTTAGCCAACTACGAGCAGTACTTC.

Concerning this clonotype itself: One junction end does not reproduce the germline sequence, and a read error may be involved. The chain combines TRBV6-5 with TRBJ2-3; TRBD2 might be the D (6 bases). The CDR3 is made up of 16 amino acids. Germline lookup yields CDR1 MNHEY and CDR2 SVGAGI. As DNA, the CDR3 is TGTGCCATCAGTTCCCTAGTTAGCGGAAGCACAGATGCGCAGTATTTT. Amino acids: CAISSLVSGSTDAQYF.

In the case of this clonotype: An end of the junction differs from the germline gene, which may be a read error. V gene TRBV6-2 or TRBV6-3 combines with J gene TRBJ2-2; possible D gene TRBD2, 5 bases. This CDR3 spans 12 amino acids. Germline CDR1 MNHEY, CDR2 SVGEGT. CDR3 sequence: CTSSLTFGELLF. The DNA for the CDR3 is TGTACCAGCAGTTTGACCTTCGGGGAGCTGCTTTTT.

This clonotype was picked up one time. One junction end disagrees with the germline gene, perhaps due to a read error. This sequence joins TRBV20-1 and TRBJ2-2; TRBD2 aligns across 10 bases. Germline CDR1 DFQATT, CDR2 SNEGSKA (reference sequence). CDR3 length: 15 residues. DNA of the CDR3: TGCGGTGCTAGAGATCCGGCTAGCGGGAGTGGGGAGCTGTTTTTT. It yields the protein CGARDPASGSGELFF.

V usage is TRBV2 and J usage is TRBJ2-1; 12 nucleotides line up with TRBD2. The CDR3 loop spans 15 amino acids. Germline values: CDR1 SNHLY, CDR2 FYNNEI. J gave up 6 bases and V 4 bases, and 4 bases lay outside the gene matches. The CDR3 protein is CASSVPLAGGNEQFF. CDR3 DNA sequence: TGTGCCAGCAGTGTCCCACTAGCGGGAGGCAATGAGCAGTTCTTC.

This chain connects TRBV6-1 to TRBJ1-4, with D unclear. Trimming stripped 2 bases from V and 5 bases from J, with 12 bases between. The germline gives CDR1 MNHNS, CDR2 SASEGT. CDR3 length: 15 residues. The CDR3, as DNA: TGTGCCAGCAGTGAATGGGAGGGAGACAATGAAAAACTGTTTTTT. As protein: CASSEWEGDNEKLFF.

Concerning this clonotype: A much larger clone lies a single base off, so this may be a read error. CDR3 in amino acids: CASNFGRQAPQPQHF. The CDR3 bases are TGTGCCAGCAATTTCGGTAGGCAGGCGCCTCAGCCCCAGCATTTT. J is TRBJ1-5 and V is TRBV28; D not certain. The CDR3 has 15 residues. V was clipped by 7 bases and J by 6 bases, with 19 bases between them. Germline V gene data show CDR1 as MDHEN and CDR2 as SYDVKM. Variable domain in full (rest from reference TRBV28 and TRBJ1-5): DVKVTQSSRYLVKRTGEKVFLECVQDMDHENMFWYRQDPGLGLRLIYFSYDVKMKEKGDIPEGYSVSREKKERFSLILESASTNQTSMYLCASNFGRQAPQPQHFGDGTRLSIL.

This clonotype was seen once. One end of the junction does not line up with germline, which may come from a read error. The rearrangement uses TRBV10-3 and TRBJ2-1; D is possibly TRBD1 (6 bases). CDR1 is ENHRY, CDR2 SYGVKD, per germline. The CDR3 is 15 amino acids. Written as DNA, the CDR3 is TGTGCCATCAGTGACTCAGGGGTGGATTACAAAGAGCAGTTCTTC. Residues: CAISDSGVDYKEQFF.

This clonotype has a count of ten or more. The chain couples TRBV29-1 to TRBJ1-2; a weak D match, TRBD1 (6 bases). V was pared by 7 bases and J by 0 bases, with 12 bases between. The CDR3 contains 13 residues. The germline V gene encodes CDR1 SQVTM and CDR2 ANQGSEA. CDR3 region: CSADRSSNYGYTF. Written as DNA, the CDR3 is TGCAGCGCCGACAGGAGTTCTAACTATGGCTACACCTTC. The full variable domain, in which reference TRBV29-1 and TRBJ1-2 provide the parts outside the CDR3, is SAVISQKPSRDICQRGTSLTIQCQVDSQVTMMFWYRQQPGQSLTLIATANQGSEATYESGFVIDKFPISRPNLTFSTLTVSNMSPEDSSIYLCSADRSSNYGYTFGSGTRLTVV.

The chain carries TRBV11-3 and TRBJ2-1; D is unresolved. The CDR3 loop spans 12 amino acids. Germline V gives CDR1 SGHNT, CDR2 YENEEA. V was shortened by 6 bases and J by 9 bases, with 12 bases between the two germline ends. The DNA of the CDR3 is TGTGCCAGCAGTAGCCCCTCGGGTGAGCAGTTCTTC. Its translation is CASSSPSGEQFF.

This clonotype was detected many times. This chain joins TRBV10-2 and TRBJ2-7, with a weak D call TRBD2 (5 bases). From germline, CDR1 is WSHSY and CDR2 SAAADI. This CDR3 contains 14 residues. V lost 8 bases to trimming and J lost 4 bases, with 18 bases between them. In DNA form, the CDR3 reads TGCGCCAGCGGGGTTCTGGCAGCGGCGTACGAGCAGTACTTC. Protein sequence: CASGVLAAAYEQYF.

To note about this clonotype: The germline gene is not matched at one end of the junction; a read error may be the cause. DNA for the CDR3: TGTGCAATCAGTGGGGTTAGGGGGCCTCAGAGTGACTACACCTTC. Its protein is CAISGVRGPQSDYTF. The rearrangement uses TRBV10-3 and TRBJ1-2; 7 bases align to TRBD1. This CDR3 has 15 amino acids. Germline loops: CDR1 ENHRY, CDR2 SYGVKD.

To note about this clonotype: Relative to the germline gene, one junction end is altered; a read error may explain this. CDR3 amino acids: CSARPIPRDRFTDTKYF. The DNA for the CDR3 is TGCAGTGCACGGCCAATCCCCCGGGACAGATTCACAGATACGAAGTATTTC. The chain joins TRBV20-1 to TRBJ2-3, with 7 bases identical to TRBD1. From germline, CDR1 is DFQATT and CDR2 SNEGSKA (reference sequence). The CDR3 is 17 amino acids.

This clonotype is a singleton in its sample. CDR3 amino acids: CASSMPRNGQFF. CDR3 in DNA: TGTGCCAGCAGCATGCCGCGGAACGGGCAGTTCTTC. V gene TRBV11-2 combines with J gene TRBJ2-1, with D unclear. Germline lookup yields CDR1 SGHAT and CDR2 FQNNGV. V lost 5 bases, J lost 12 bases, and 14 bases lay in between. The CDR3 runs 12 residues.

CDR3 residues: CASSLGQETQYF. The CDR3 nucleotides read TGTGCCAGCAGCTTGGGACAAGAGACCCAGTACTTC. The chain couples TRBV11-1 to TRBJ2-5, with D unclear. Germline CDR1 SGHAT, CDR2 FQDESV (reference sequence). Trimming took off 3 bases at V and 2 bases at J, with 4 bases between the two ends. CDR3 length: 12 amino acids. The variable domain in full, with the rest retrieved from reference TRBV11-1 and TRBJ2-5, is EAEVAQSPRYKITEKSQAVAFWCDPISGHATLYWYRQILGQGPELLVQFQDESVVDDSQLPKDRFSAERLKGVDSTLKIQPAELGDSAMYLCASSLGQETQYFGPGTRLLVL.

Remarks on this clonotype: This may be a read error, as it is one base from a much larger clone. This chain joins TRBV20-1 and TRBJ2-3; 9 nucleotides line up with TRBD2. Germline V lookup: CDR1 DFQATT, CDR2 SNEGSKA (reference sequence). V trimming: 5 bases; J trimming: 2 bases; junction bases outside the gene matches: 8. This CDR3 comprises 15 residues. The CDR3 here is CSAQAPSGNTDTQYF. CDR3 DNA: TGCAGTGCTCAGGCCCCTAGCGGGAACACAGATACGCAGTATTTT.

Ten or more counts support this clonotype. This rearrangement joins TRBV12-3 or TRBV12-4 to TRBJ1-4; D might be TRBD1 (6 bases). This CDR3 has 16 residues. The V end lost 6 bases, the J end lost 8 bases, and 22 bases lay between the germline ends. The CDR3 loop reads CASRRRTGGGAEKLFF. Written as DNA, the CDR3 is TGTGCCAGCAGGAGGCGGACGGGGGGCGGTGCGGAAAAACTGTTTTTT.

A note on this clonotype: A read error is likely, as this CDR3 ends without the conserved phenylalanine or tryptophan. This chain connects TRBV29-1 to TRBJ1-1; perhaps TRBD1 as D (6 bases). CDR1 is SQVTM, CDR2 ANQGSEA, per germline. CDR3 length: 13 amino acids. The chain's CDR3 is CSIFEAGEIEAFC. The DNA for the CDR3 is TGCAGTATTTTCGAGGCAGGGGAAATTGAAGCTTTCTGT.

This clonotype appeared many times. This chain links TRBV28 with TRBJ2-7; maybe TRBD1 (5 bases). Trimming stripped 7 bases from V and 0 bases from J, with 16 bases between. The CDR3 runs to 15 residues. Per germline, CDR1 MDHEN and CDR2 SYDVKM. CDR3 region: CASTTGEASSYEQYF. The CDR3 coding sequence is TGTGCCAGCACCACAGGAGAGGCCAGCTCCTACGAGCAGTACTTC.

This clonotype was detected a few times. This may come from a read error, since a much larger clone is one base off. The V gene is TRBV14, the J gene TRBJ1-1; 7 bases are a match to TRBD1. CDR1 is SGHDN and CDR2 is FVKESK in the germline V gene. Trimming removed 5 bases from V and 3 bases from J; junction bases left unmatched: 9. The CDR3 has 15 amino acids. In DNA form, the CDR3 reads TGTGCCAGCAGCAAGAAACAGGGGTTTGACACTGAAGCTTTCTTT. Its translation is CASSKKQGFDTEAFF.